The following is a TCR beta chain sequence with its context. The antigen is not known. This sample is drawn from a study of T cell repertoires in cytomegalovirus infection. The overall study: CMV epitopes in the study were HLA-C-restricted (recently identified) and HLA-B-restricted (well studied).

TCRdb redid the calling of the reads with MiXCR, one entry per CDR3 protein. The sample contains about 830,000 distinct CDR3 sequences, less than 35% of which appear only once. Overall study findings and caveats: HLA-C-restricted CMV clonotypes gave the most frequent clonotype in two of eight donors.

This clonotype originated in a human donor in good health (CMV status not recorded). Some clones in this sample may be carry-over from other donors' samples. The specimen was cultured CD8+ T cells from PBMCs, collected from culture after CMV antigen stimulation.

This CDR3 is CASSTRQNTEAFF. The CDR3 DNA sequence: TGTGCCAGCAGCACCAGACAGAACACTGAAGCTTTCTTT. The chain carries TRBV7-6 and TRBJ1-1, with unresolved D. V was cut by 5 bases and J by 1 base, with 8 bases left in between. This CDR3 spans 13 amino acids. In germline, CDR1 is SGHVS, CDR2 FNYEAQ.